These T cell receptor beta chains were read from a single sample in a study of cytomegalovirus exposure and HLA in healthy donors. This table comes from immunoSEQ multiplex PCR, and its TCRdb copy is limited to in-frame clones, with some not included. The table includes roughly 160,000 clones, about four fifths detected once. Material: PBMCs. These receptors all stem from a woman aged 25 to 39 in good health and CMV-seropositive. CDR3s include the opening cysteine and the closing phenylalanine or tryptophan. The order of the fields is D gene, V gene, clone size, J gene, CDR3 protein, CDR3 DNA. D genes are given only for firm matches. Expanded clones are given a class, and other clones once, few, many or no size at all.

>-|TRBV14|-|TRBJ2-1
CASSPLRRGEQFF
TGTGCCAGCAGCCCCTTACGGCGGGGTGAGCAGTTCTTC
>-|TRBV6-1|-|TRBJ1-1
CASTTQGHTEAFF
TGTGCCAGCACTACGCAGGGCCACACTGAAGCTTTCTTT
>-|TRBV6-6|few|TRBJ1-2
CASRDGHHGYTF
TGTGCCAGCAGAGACGGACATCATGGCTACACCTTC
>-|TRBV9|few|TRBJ1-1
CASSVGDYLNTEAFF
TGTGCCAGCAGCGTAGGAGATTATTTGAACACTGAAGCTTTCTTT
>TRBD1|TRBV5-1|once|TRBJ1-3
CASSRAGTGGSGNTIYF
TGCGCCAGCAGCCGTGCAGGGACAGGGGGTTCCGGAAACACCATATATTTT
>TRBD1|TRBV19|-|TRBJ1-1
CASGQGRNTEAFF
TGTGCCAGTGGACAGGGCAGGAACACTGAAGCTTTCTTT
>TRBD2|TRBV10-3|-|TRBJ2-7
CAICEESGGSYEQYF
TGTGCCATATGTGAGGAGAGCGGGGGTTCCTACGAGCAGTACTTC
>-|TRBV9|-|TRBJ2-7
CASSFTGYLFAEQYF
TGTGCCAGCAGCTTTACGGGGTACTTGTTCGCCGAGCAGTACTTC
>TRBD1|TRBV5-1|-|TRBJ2-3
CASSQGQGTDTQYF
TGCGCCAGCAGCCAAGGACAGGGCACAGATACGCAGTATTTT
>-|TRBV6-5|-|TRBJ2-1
CASSYSRSNVYNEQFF
TGTGCCAGCAGTTACTCGAGGTCCAACGTCTACAATGAGCAGTTCTTC
>TRBD1|TRBV7-9|-|TRBJ1-6
CASRKNGTGYNSPLHF
TGTGCCAGCAGAAAAAATGGGACAGGGTATAATTCACCCCTCCACTTT
>TRBD1|TRBV5-4|-|TRBJ1-2
CASSPRQGRFSYGYTF
TGTGCCAGCAGCCCCAGACAGGGGAGGTTTAGCTATGGCTACACCTTC
>TRBD1|TRBV11-2|-|TRBJ2-1
CASSPRQGVGGSYNEQFF
TGTGCCAGCAGCCCCCGACAGGGAGTAGGGGGCTCCTACAATGAGCAGTTCTTC
>-|TRBV27|-|TRBJ1-5
CASSFGHGGGPQHF
TGTGCCAGCAGTTTCGGGCATGGAGGCGGCCCCCAGCATTTT
>-|TRBV7-7|-|TRBJ2-3
CASSFRGADTDTQYF
TGTGCCAGCAGCTTCCGTGGGGCCGACACAGATACGCAGTATTTT
>TRBD2|TRBV10-3|-|TRBJ2-5
CAISEDGTSEETQYF
TGTGCCATCAGTGAGGACGGGACTAGCGAAGAGACCCAGTACTTC
>-|TRBV28|few|TRBJ1-2
CASSSIPGGYTF
TGTGCCAGCAGTTCCATCCCAGGTGGCTACACCTTC
>-|TRBV5-1|-|TRBJ1-2
CASSLAGEGGYTF
TGCGCCAGCAGCTTGGCAGGGGAGGGTGGCTACACCTTC
>TRBD1|TRBV18|-|TRBJ2-1
CASSPQSTGALNNEQFF
TGTGCCAGCTCACCACAGTCGACAGGGGCGTTGAACAATGAGCAGTTCTTC
>-|TRBV5-5|-|TRBJ1-4
CASSSEVFTRLNEKLFF
TGTGCCAGCAGCTCGGAGGTGTTCACCCGGCTTAATGAAAAACTGTTTTTT
>-|TRBV9|few|TRBJ2-5
CASSVGREIGETQYF
TGTGCCAGCAGCGTAGGTAGGGAGATCGGAGAGACCCAGTACTTC
>-|TRBV4-1|-|TRBJ2-7
CASSSRISYEQYF
TGCGCCAGCAGTTCCAGGATATCCTACGAGCAGTACTTC
>TRBD1|TRBV5-4|-|TRBJ1-1
CASSLSGQGANTEAFF
TGTGCCAGCAGCCTTAGTGGACAGGGGGCGAACACTGAAGCTTTCTTT
>-|TRBV11-2|-|TRBJ2-7
CASSLDRGGYYEQYF
TGTGCCAGCAGCTTAGATCGGGGAGGATACTACGAGCAGTACTTC
>-|TRBV15|-|TRBJ1-2
CATSRVVGQVGYTF
TGTGCCACCAGCAGAGTGGTGGGCCAGGTCGGCTACACCTTC
>-|TRBV5-6|-|TRBJ1-3
CASSLDGGNTIYF
TGTGCCAGCAGCTTGGACGGGGGAAACACCATATATTTT
>-|TRBV11-3|-|TRBJ2-3
CASSIRGTDTQYF
TGTGCCAGCAGCATAAGAGGCACAGATACGCAGTATTTT
>-|TRBV27|-|TRBJ2-7
CASRRAGSYEQYF
TGTGCCAGCCGACGGGCAGGGTCCTACGAGCAGTACTTC
>-|TRBV5-4|-|TRBJ1-3
CASSFGAASSGNTIYF
TGTGCCAGCAGCTTTGGGGCAGCCAGCTCTGGAAACACCATATATTTT
>TRBD1|TRBV27|few|TRBJ2-7
CASGWDRLTNEQYF
TGTGCCAGCGGATGGGACAGACTTACGAACGAGCAGTACTTC
>-|TRBV2|-|TRBJ1-5
CASGGPGGGNQPQHF
TGTGCCAGCGGAGGTCCGGGGGGTGGGAATCAGCCCCAGCATTTT
>-|TRBV2|-|TRBJ2-4
CASSQTTRNIQYF
TGTGCCAGCAGTCAGACTACGCGAAACATTCAGTACTTC
>-|TRBV14|-|TRBJ2-1
CASRGLYNEQFF
TGTGCCAGCAGGGGCCTCTACAATGAGCAGTTCTTC
>-|TRBV7-9|-|TRBJ1-1
CASSVAGTEAFF
TGTGCCAGCAGCGTAGCCGGCACTGAAGCTTTCTTT
>TRBD2|TRBV4-2|-|TRBJ2-3
CASSQGTTSAVDTQYF
TGTGCCAGCAGCCAAGGGACGACTAGCGCCGTAGATACGCAGTATTTT
>-|TRBV15|-|TRBJ1-2
CATSREAGLNGYTF
TGTGCCACCAGCAGAGAGGCGGGGTTAAATGGCTACACCTTC
>-|TRBV28|-|TRBJ1-2
CASSFLVGGNYGYTF
TGTGCCAGCAGTTTCTTGGTTGGAGGGAACTATGGCTACACCTTC
>-|TRBV7-2|-|TRBJ1-6
CASSTSRLRTPLHF
TGTGCCAGCAGCACTTCACGGCTGCGGACACCCCTCCACTTT
>-|TRBV7-2|-|TRBJ1-5
CASSSEGGQPQHF
TGTGCCAGCAGCTCCGAAGGAGGTCAGCCCCAGCATTTT
>-|TRBV7-8|-|TRBJ1-2
CASSFGPFYGYTF
TGTGCCAGCAGCTTTGGGCCGTTCTATGGCTACACCTTC
>TRBD2|TRBV7-3|-|TRBJ2-1
CASSSVAGSYNEQFF
TGTGCCAGCAGCTCAGTAGCGGGTTCCTACAATGAGCAGTTCTTC
>TRBD2|TRBV18|-|TRBJ2-7
CASSPLASGGVYEQYF
TGTGCCAGCTCACCACTTGCTAGCGGGGGGGTCTACGAGCAGTACTTC
>-|TRBV29-1|-|TRBJ1-1
CSVQQGPATEAFF
TGCAGCGTTCAACAGGGTCCGGCCACTGAAGCTTTCTTT
>TRBD2|TRBV9|-|TRBJ2-2
CASSVVGGGGTGELFF
TGTGCCAGCAGCGTAGTGGGCGGGGGGGGAACCGGGGAGCTGTTTTTT
>TRBD2|TRBV7-2|-|TRBJ2-3
CASSRTSGGSGDTQYF
TGTGCCAGCAGTCGTACTAGCGGGGGGTCCGGAGATACGCAGTATTTT
>TRBD2|TRBV2|-|TRBJ2-7
CASRPIGLAEYSYEQYF
TGTGCCAGCAGACCAATCGGACTAGCGGAATACTCCTACGAGCAGTACTTC
>-|TRBV5-1|-|TRBJ2-2
CASSLREPGELFF
TGCGCCAGCAGCTTAAGAGAGCCCGGGGAGCTGTTTTTT
>TRBD1|TRBV2|-|TRBJ1-1
CASSEDRGRFAEAFF
TGTGCCAGCAGTGAAGACAGGGGGCGGTTTGCTGAAGCTTTCTTT
>TRBD1|TRBV27|-|TRBJ1-2
CASSVQGARGYTF
TGTGCCAGCAGTGTACAGGGGGCGCGGGGCTACACCTTC
>-|TRBV28|-|TRBJ1-6
CASSLPRAPLHF
TGTGCCAGCAGTCTACCGAGAGCTCCCCTCCACTTT
>-|TRBV25-1|few|TRBJ2-2
CASSELGQLNTGELFF
TGTGCCAGCAGTGAACTCGGACAGCTGAACACCGGGGAGCTGTTTTTT
>-|TRBV6-5|-|TRBJ1-6
CASSYSNLGVAPLHF
TGTGCCAGCAGTTATAGCAACCTGGGAGTGGCACCCCTCCACTTT
>-|TRBV28|once|TRBJ1-2
CASSSRRQSLWGYTF
TGTGCCAGCAGCTCTCGGAGGCAGAGCCTTTGGGGCTACACCTTC